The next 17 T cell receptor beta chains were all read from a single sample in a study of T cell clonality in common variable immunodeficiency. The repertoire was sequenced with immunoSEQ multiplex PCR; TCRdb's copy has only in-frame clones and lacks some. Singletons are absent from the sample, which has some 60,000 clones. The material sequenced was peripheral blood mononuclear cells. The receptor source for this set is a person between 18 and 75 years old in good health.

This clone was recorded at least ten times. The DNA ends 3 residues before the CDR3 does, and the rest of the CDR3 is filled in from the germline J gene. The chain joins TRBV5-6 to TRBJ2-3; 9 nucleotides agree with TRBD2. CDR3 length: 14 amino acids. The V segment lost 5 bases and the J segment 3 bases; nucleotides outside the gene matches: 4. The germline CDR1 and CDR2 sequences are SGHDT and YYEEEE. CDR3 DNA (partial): TGTGCCAGCAGTCTGGGACTAGCAACAGATACG. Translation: CASSLGLATDT. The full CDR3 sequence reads CASSLGLATDTQYF.

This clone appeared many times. The CDR3 bases that were read are TGTGCCAGCAGCTTTAACAGTTACAATGAG. Amino acid sequence: CASSFNSYNE. The CDR3 in full is CASSFNSYNEQFF. The V call is TRBV11-2, the J call TRBJ2-1; D gene ambiguous. The DNA ends 3 residues before the CDR3 does, and the rest of the CDR3 is filled in from the germline J gene. The CDR3 totals 13 residues. The V gene lost 3 bases and the J gene lost 4 bases, with 7 bases spanning the gap. Per germline, CDR1 SGHAT and CDR2 FQNNGV.

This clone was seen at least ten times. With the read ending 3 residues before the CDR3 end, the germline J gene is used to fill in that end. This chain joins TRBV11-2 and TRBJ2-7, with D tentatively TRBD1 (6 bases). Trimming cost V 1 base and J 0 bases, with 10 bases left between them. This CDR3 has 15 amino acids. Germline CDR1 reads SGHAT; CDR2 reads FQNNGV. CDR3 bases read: TGTGCCAGCAGCTTAGGGGGGCCAAGCTCCTACGAG. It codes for CASSLGGPSSYE. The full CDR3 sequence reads CASSLGGPSSYEQYF. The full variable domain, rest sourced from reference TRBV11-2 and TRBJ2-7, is EAGVAQSPRYKIIEKRQSVAFWCNPISGHATLYWYQQILGQGPKLLIQFQNNGVVDDSQLPKDRFSAERLKGVDSTLKIQPAKLEDSAVYLCASSLGGPSSYEQYFGPGTRLTVT.

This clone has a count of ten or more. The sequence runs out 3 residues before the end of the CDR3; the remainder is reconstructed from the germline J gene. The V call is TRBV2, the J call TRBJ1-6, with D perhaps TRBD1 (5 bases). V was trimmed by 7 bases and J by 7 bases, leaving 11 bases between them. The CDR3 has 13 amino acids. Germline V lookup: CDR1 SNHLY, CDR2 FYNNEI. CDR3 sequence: CASILGGNSPLHF. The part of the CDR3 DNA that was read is TGTGCCAGCATCTTGGGGGGGAATTCACCC.

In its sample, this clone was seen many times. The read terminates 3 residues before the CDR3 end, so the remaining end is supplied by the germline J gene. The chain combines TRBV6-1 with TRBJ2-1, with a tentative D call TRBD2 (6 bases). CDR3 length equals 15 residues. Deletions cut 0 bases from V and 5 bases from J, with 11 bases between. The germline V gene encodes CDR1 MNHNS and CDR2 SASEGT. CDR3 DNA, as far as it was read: TGTGCCAGCAGTGAAGCCTTGGGACTTAACAATGAG. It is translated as CASSEALGLNNE. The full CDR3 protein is CASSEALGLNNEQFF.

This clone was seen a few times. CDR3 DNA (partial): TGTGCCAGTAGTGAGGGGCCAGAAAGGGGCTTGGACCCTGGGGCCAACGCC. It is translated as CASSEGPERGLDPGANA. The entire CDR3 protein reads CASSEGPERGLDPGANALHF. The V call is TRBV19, the J call TRBJ1-6, with D maybe TRBD1 (5 bases). The CDR3 end falls 3 residues outside the read, so it is completed with the germline J gene. The germline V gene encodes CDR1 LNHDA and CDR2 SQIVND (reference sequence). The CDR3 has 20 amino acids.

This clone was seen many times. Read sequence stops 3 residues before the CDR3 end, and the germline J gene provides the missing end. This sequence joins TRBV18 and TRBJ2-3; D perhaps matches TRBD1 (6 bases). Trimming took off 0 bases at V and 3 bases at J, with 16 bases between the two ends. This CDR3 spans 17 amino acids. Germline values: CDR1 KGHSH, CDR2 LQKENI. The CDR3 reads CASSPPMSDRRTDTQYF. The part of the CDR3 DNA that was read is TGTGCCAGCTCACCACCTATGTCGGACAGACGAACAGATACG.

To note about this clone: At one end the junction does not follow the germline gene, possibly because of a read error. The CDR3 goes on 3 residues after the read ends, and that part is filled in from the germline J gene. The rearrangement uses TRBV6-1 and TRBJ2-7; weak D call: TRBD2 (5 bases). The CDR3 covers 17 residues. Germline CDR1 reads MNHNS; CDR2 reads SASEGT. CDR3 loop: CAGSEALSRTLPYEQYF. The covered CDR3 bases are TGTGCCGGCAGTGAAGCGCTCTCAAGGACTCTTCCCTACGAG.

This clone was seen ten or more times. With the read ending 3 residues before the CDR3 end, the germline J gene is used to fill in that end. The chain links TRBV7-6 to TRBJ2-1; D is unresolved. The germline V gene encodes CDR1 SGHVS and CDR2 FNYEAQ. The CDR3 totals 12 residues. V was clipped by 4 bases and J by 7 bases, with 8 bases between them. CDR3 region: CASSSAPNEQFF. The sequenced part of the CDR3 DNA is TGTGCCAGCAGCTCAGCTCCAAATGAG.

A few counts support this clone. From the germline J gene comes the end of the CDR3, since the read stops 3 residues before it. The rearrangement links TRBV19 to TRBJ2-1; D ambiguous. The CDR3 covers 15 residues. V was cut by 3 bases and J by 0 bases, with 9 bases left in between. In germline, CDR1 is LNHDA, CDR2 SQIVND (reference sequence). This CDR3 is CASSISYSSYNEQFF. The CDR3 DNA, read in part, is TGTGCCAGTAGTATTTCCTACAGCTCCTACAATGAG.

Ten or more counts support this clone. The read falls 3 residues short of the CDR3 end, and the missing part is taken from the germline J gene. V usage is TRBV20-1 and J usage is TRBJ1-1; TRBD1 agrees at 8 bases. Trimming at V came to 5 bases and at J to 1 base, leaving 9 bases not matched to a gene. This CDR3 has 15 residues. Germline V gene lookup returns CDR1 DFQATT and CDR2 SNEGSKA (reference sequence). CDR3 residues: CSAGQGRSKNTEAFF. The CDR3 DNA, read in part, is TGCAGTGCTGGACAGGGAAGGAGTAAGAACACTGAA.

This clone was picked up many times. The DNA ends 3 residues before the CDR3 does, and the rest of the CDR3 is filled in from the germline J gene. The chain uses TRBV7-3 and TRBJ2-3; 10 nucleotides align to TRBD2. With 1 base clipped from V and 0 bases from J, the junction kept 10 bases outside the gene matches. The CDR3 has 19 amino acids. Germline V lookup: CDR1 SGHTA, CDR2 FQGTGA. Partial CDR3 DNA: TGTGCCAGCAGCTTAAACTATGCTAGCGGGAGCTACAGCACAGATACG. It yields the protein CASSLNYASGSYSTDT. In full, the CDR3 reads CASSLNYASGSYSTDTQYF. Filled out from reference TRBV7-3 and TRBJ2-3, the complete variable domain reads GAGVSQTPSNKVTEKGKYVELRCDPISGHTALYWYRQSLGQGPEFLIYFQGTGAADDSGLPNDRFFAVRPEGSVSTLKIQRTERGDSAVYLCASSLNYASGSYSTDTQYFGPGTRLTVL.

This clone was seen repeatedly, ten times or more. CDR3 sequence: CASSQGQGNTDTQYF. Partial CDR3 DNA: TGTGCCAGTAGCCAGGGACAGGGGAACACAGATACG. This chain joins TRBV19 and TRBJ2-3, with 10 nucleotides matching TRBD1. Read data end 3 residues before the CDR3 end; the end is taken from the germline J gene. CDR1 and CDR2 (germline): LNHDA, SQIVND (reference sequence). The CDR3 sequence is 15 residues long. V dropped 6 bases and J dropped 2; count of bases not matched to a gene: 5.

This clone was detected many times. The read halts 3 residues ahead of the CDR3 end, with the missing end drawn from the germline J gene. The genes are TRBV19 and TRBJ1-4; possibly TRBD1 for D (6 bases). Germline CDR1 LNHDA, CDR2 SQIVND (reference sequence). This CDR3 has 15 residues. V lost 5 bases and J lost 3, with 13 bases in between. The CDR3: CASSLQGMANEKLFF. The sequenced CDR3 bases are TGTGCCAGTAGTCTCCAGGGGATGGCTAATGAAAAA.

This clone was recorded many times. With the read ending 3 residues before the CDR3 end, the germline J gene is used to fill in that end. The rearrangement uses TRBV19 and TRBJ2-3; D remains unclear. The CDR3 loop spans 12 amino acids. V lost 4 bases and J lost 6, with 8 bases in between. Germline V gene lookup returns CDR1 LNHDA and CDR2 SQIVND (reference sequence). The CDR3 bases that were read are TGTGCCAGTAGTAGTCTTGGCGATACG. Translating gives CASSSLGDT. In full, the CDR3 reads CASSSLGDTQYF.

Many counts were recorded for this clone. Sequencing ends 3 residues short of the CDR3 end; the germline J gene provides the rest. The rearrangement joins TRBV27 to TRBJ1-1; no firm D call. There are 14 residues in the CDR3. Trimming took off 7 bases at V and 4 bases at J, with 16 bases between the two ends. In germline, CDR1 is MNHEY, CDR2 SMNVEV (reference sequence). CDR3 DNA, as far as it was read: TGTGCCAGCACCTTCGCCAGCGCAACCACTGAA. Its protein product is CASTFASATTE. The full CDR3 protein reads CASTFASATTEAFF.

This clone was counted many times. The sequenced part of the CDR3 DNA is TGCGCCAGCAGCCATGGACAAAGCTACGAG. It specifies CASSHGQSYE. The CDR3 as a whole reads CASSHGQSYEQYF. This chain connects TRBV5-1 to TRBJ2-7; the D gene is possibly TRBD1 (5 bases). The DNA ends 3 residues before the CDR3 does, and the rest of the CDR3 is filled in from the germline J gene. The germline V gene encodes CDR1 SGHRS and CDR2 YFSETQ. CDR3 length equals 13 residues. V was shortened by 4 bases and J by 3 bases, with 11 bases between the two germline ends.